This TCR beta chain was identified during a study of T cells in Graves' hyperthyroidism and ophthalmopathy. For the study at large: Sampling of peripheral blood happened at initial diagnosis, prior to any treatment. Study conclusions and caveats: Model output signaled ophthalmopathy a median approximately 6 months ahead of onset.

The investigators amplified TCR beta CDR3 regions from RNA transcripts. A first-round RT-PCR of the TCR CDR3 used the HTBI primer set. Via MiXCR, TCRdb re-called the multiplex PCR reads, giving one row per CDR3 protein. The sample holds around 360,000 distinct CDR3 sequences; roughly 15% are singletons and the top ten take approximately 20%. As to this clonotype: Its antigen remains unknown.

The CDR3 has 15 amino acids. V lost 5 bases and J 4 bases, leaving 17 bases between the germline ends. Germline V CDR1 and CDR2: MNHNS, SASEGT. V and J are TRBV6-1 and TRBJ1-1; a weak D match, TRBD1 (6 bases). Material for sequencing was blood. This TCR derives from a woman in her fifties or sixties with Graves' ophthalmopathy. CDR3 sequence: CASSTGFGARTEAFF. CDR3 in DNA: TGTGCCAGCAGTACAGGGTTTGGGGCGCGCACTGAAGCTTTCTTT.